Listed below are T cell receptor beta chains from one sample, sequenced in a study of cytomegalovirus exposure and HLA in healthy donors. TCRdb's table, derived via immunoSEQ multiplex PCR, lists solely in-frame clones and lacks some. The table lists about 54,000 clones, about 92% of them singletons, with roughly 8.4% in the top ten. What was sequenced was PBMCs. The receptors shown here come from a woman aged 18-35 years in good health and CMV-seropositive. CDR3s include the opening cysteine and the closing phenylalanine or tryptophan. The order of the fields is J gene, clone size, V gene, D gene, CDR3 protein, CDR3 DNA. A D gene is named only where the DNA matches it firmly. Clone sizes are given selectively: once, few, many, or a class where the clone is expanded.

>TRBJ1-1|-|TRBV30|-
CAWSVYGNTEAFF
TGTGCCTGGAGTGTATACGGGAACACTGAAGCTTTCTTT
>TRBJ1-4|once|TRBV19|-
CASRRQQQIRNEKLFF
TGTGCCAGTAGGCGCCAGCAACAGATTCGTAATGAAAAACTGTTTTTT
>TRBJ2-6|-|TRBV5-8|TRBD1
CASSGTGISGANVLTF
TGTGCCAGCTCCGGGACAGGTATCTCTGGGGCCAACGTCCTGACTTTC
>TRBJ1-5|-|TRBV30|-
CAWSVRRGASNQPQHF
TGTGCCTGGAGTGTACGTCGGGGGGCGAGCAATCAGCCCCAGCATTTT
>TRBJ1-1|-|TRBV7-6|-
CASTLGPLPNTEAFF
TGTGCCAGCACCCTGGGGCCGTTGCCGAACACTGAAGCTTTCTTT
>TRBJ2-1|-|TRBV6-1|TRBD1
CASSGGQGILNEQFF
TGTGCCAGCAGCGGTGGACAGGGGATATTAAATGAGCAGTTCTTC
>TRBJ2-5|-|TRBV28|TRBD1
CASSFGRDDRGEETQYF
TGTGCCAGCAGTTTTGGCAGGGACGACAGGGGAGAAGAGACCCAGTACTTC
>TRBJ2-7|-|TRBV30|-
CAWTLAGQSYEQYF
TGTGCCTGGACTCTGGCAGGACAATCCTACGAGCAGTACTTC
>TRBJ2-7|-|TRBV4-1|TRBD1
CASSRPGQGYYEQYF
TGCGCCAGCAGCCGTCCGGGACAGGGATACTACGAGCAGTACTTC
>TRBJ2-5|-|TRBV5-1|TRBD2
CASSYGGAQETQYF
TGCGCCAGCAGTTACGGGGGGGCCCAAGAGACCCAGTACTTC
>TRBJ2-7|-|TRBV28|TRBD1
CASTTPGTGFFEQYF
TGTGCCAGCACCACCCCCGGGACAGGGTTCTTCGAGCAGTACTTC
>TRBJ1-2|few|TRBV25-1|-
CASSESTGPYGYTF
TGTGCCAGCAGTGAATCGACAGGTCCCTATGGCTACACCTTC
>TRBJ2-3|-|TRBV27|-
CASSYSGVSTDTQYF
TGTGCCAGCAGTTATAGCGGAGTTAGCACAGATACGCAGTATTTT
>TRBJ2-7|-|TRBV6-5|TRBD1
CASSYRGRVYEQYF
TGTGCCAGCAGTTACAGGGGGCGCGTCTACGAGCAGTACTTC
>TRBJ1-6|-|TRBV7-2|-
CASSLTAAYNSPLHF
TGTGCCAGCAGCTTAACGGCAGCGTATAATTCACCCCTCCACTTT
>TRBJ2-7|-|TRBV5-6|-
CASSLGTGPIGEQYF
TGTGCCAGCAGCTTGGGAACAGGACCTATAGGCGAGCAGTACTTC
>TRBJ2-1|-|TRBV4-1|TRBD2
CASSQNLLTSGAHNEQFF
TGCGCCAGCAGCCAAAACCTCCTTACTAGCGGGGCGCACAATGAGCAGTTCTTC